This passage covers 10 T cell receptor beta chains from one sample sequenced in a study of CD8+ T cells in alopecia areata. Documented treatment: oral pan-JAK inhibitor, 5-10 mg twice daily. Extracted RNA was reverse transcribed into cDNA, the sequencing template. Using immunoSEQ multiplex PCR, the repertoire was profiled, and TCRdb retains in-frame clones only, with some absent. The table records 120,000 to 150,000 clones, roughly 80% of them present only once. Source: CD8+ T cells sorted from blood, taken at week 4, from a patient treated with tofacitinib. The source is a human donor with alopecia areata.

V usage is TRBV10-3 and J usage is TRBJ2-1; no clear D gene. V was cut by 0 bases and J by 7 bases, with 19 bases left in between. The CDR3 extends over 17 amino acids. Germline CDR1 and CDR2: ENHRY and SYGVKD. The CDR3 reads CAISESNQGHLRNEQFF. The CDR3 DNA reads TGTGCCATCAGTGAGTCGAACCAAGGGCACTTAAGGAATGAGCAGTTCTTC.

This rearrangement joins TRBV27 to TRBJ2-1, with 9 bases lining up with TRBD1. Germline-derived CDR1 and CDR2 are MNHEY and SMNVEV (reference sequence). With 6 bases clipped from V and 4 bases from J, the junction kept 7 bases outside the gene matches. The CDR3 is 15 residues long. The CDR3 DNA is TGTGCCAGCAGCCTTGGGACAGGGCAATACAATGAGCAGTTCTTC. Translation gives CASSLGTGQYNEQFF.

The rearrangement joins TRBV10-3 to TRBJ1-5; no reliable D call. The CDR3 is 17 amino acids. Trimming removed 2 bases at V and 3 bases at J, with 17 bases between. The V gene's germline CDR1 is ENHRY and CDR2 SYGVKD. In DNA form, the CDR3 reads TGTGCCATCAGTGAGGATAGCCCGCTTTTGACCAATCAGCCCCAGCATTTT. Amino acid sequence: CAISEDSPLLTNQPQHF.

This chain joins TRBV9 and TRBJ2-3, with no clear D. From germline, CDR1 is SGDLS and CDR2 YYNGEE. V lost 3 bases and J lost 3, with 5 bases in between. The CDR3 spans 12 residues. The CDR3 loop is CASSGFTDTQYF. CDR3 sequence (DNA): TGTGCCAGCAGCGGTTTTACAGATACGCAGTATTTT.

V and J are TRBV4-1 and TRBJ2-3; 7 positions match TRBD1. The CDR3 contains 16 residues. Germline V lookup: CDR1 MGHRA, CDR2 YSYEKL. J lost 2 bases, V lost 4 bases, and 9 bases had no gene match. CDR3 sequence reads: CASSLRQGGTTDTQYF. CDR3 nucleotides: TGCGCCAGCAGCCTCCGACAGGGTGGGACCACAGATACGCAGTATTTT.

The chain recombines TRBV2 with TRBJ2-4, with D possibly called TRBD1 or TRBD2 (7 bases each). CDR1 is SNHLY, CDR2 FYNNEI, per germline. The CDR3 spans 12 residues. With 6 bases removed from V and 9 bases from J, the gap between germline ends came to 12 bases. This CDR3 reads CASRAGGAIQYF. CDR3 DNA sequence: TGTGCCAGCAGGGCAGGGGGGGCCATTCAGTACTTC.

The chain joins TRBV7-6 to TRBJ2-1, with 7 bases fitting TRBD2. Looked up from germline, CDR1 is SGHVS and CDR2 is FNYEAQ. V was pared by 6 bases and J by 5 bases, with 4 bases of the junction left unmatched. The CDR3 is 13 amino acids. This chain's CDR3 is CASRRGSNNEQFF. The CDR3, as DNA: TGTGCCAGCAGGCGGGGGTCCAACAATGAGCAGTTCTTC.

The chain uses TRBV14 and TRBJ2-1; TRBD2 might be the D (7 bases). CDR3 size: 16 residues. V was trimmed by 0 bases and J by 2 bases, leaving 11 bases between them. Germline assignment: CDR1 SGHDN and CDR2 FVKESK. In DNA, the CDR3 is TGTGCCAGCAGCCAAGAAACGGGGGGCGCCTACAATGAGCAGTTCTTC. Its protein is CASSQETGGAYNEQFF.

The V gene is TRBV27, the J gene TRBJ2-1; D may be TRBD2 (6 bases). The CDR3 extends over 12 amino acids. Germline CDR1 MNHEY, CDR2 SMNVEV (reference sequence). Trimming stripped 10 bases from V and 6 bases from J, with 13 bases between. As DNA, the CDR3 is TGTGCCACAAGGCGGGGTGGCAATGAGCAGTTCTTC. It yields the protein CATRRGGNEQFF.

The chain is built from TRBV7-9 and TRBJ2-7; 7 positions agree with TRBD2. The CDR3 covers 15 residues. After removal of 4 bases from V and 0 bases from J, the junction contained 6 bases not matched to a gene. Germline lookup yields CDR1 SEHNR and CDR2 FQNEAQ (reference sequence). CDR3 amino acids: CASSSDRDYSYEQYF. The CDR3 region has the DNA TGTGCCAGCAGCTCGGACCGGGACTACTCCTACGAGCAGTACTTC.